This TCR beta chain is from a study of CD8+CD57+ T cells in acquired aplastic anemia. Genomic DNA, the template, was used for profiling of the TCR beta VDJ and CDR3. MiXCR was run by TCRdb on the reads, yielding one entry per CDR3 protein. Among 100,000 to 150,000 distinct CDR3 sequences listed, 48% were seen once. This clonotype came up once. Trimming took off 4 bases at V and 1 base at J, with 14 bases between the two ends. The germline CDR1 and CDR2 sequences are SQVTM and ANQGSEA. The length of the CDR3 is 15 residues. The clonotype originates from a human donor in good health, serving as a control. Sequenced material: sorted CD4+, CD8+, or CD8+CD57+ T cells (not recorded which) from PBMCs. V and J are TRBV29-1 and TRBJ1-3; no clear D gene. The CDR3 DNA follows: TGCAGCGTTGCCTTCGGTCTAGGATCTGGAAACACCATATATTTT. This codes for CSVAFGLGSGNTIYF.